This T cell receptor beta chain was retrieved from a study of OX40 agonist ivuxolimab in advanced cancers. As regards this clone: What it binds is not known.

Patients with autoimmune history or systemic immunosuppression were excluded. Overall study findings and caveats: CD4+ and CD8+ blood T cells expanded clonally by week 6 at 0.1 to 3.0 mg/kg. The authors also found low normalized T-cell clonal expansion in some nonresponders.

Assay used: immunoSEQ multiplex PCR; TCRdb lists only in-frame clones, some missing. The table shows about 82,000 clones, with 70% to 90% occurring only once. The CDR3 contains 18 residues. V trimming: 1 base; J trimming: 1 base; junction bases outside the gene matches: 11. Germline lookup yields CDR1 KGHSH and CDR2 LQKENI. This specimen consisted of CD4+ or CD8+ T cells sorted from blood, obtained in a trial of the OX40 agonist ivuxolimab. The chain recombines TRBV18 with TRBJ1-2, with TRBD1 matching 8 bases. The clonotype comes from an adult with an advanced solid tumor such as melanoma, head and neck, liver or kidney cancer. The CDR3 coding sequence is TGTGCCAGCTCACCACGTAGTTCGATTGGACAGGGTAACTATGGCTACACCTTC. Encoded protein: CASSPRSSIGQGNYGYTF.